This T cell receptor beta chain was identified during a study of T cell responses to AZD1222 COVID-19 vaccine. Comment on this clone: Antigen: not known.

TCRdb's copy holds only in-frame clones and misses some; the assay was immunoSEQ multiplex PCR. The sample records about 96,000 clones, 85% to 90% being singletons. The study, taken as a whole, reports: Two doses of AZD1222 preceded a rise in Spike-specific TCR breadth and depth.

Trimming shortened V by 4 bases and J by 7 bases, and 15 bases separated the two germline ends. CDR3 length equals 14 residues. CDR1 and CDR2 (germline): SGHNT, YENEEA. The chain recombines TRBV11-3 with TRBJ2-3, with a tentative D call TRBD2 (5 bases). The receptor comes from an adult in good health. The specimen was peripheral blood, collected on day 0 of AZD1222 vaccination. The CDR3: CASSSPARGHTQYF. CDR3 DNA sequence: TGTGCCAGCAGCTCCCCGGCTAGAGGGCATACGCAGTATTTT.